Sequencing of this TCR beta chain was carried out in a study of shared clonotypes between healthy human individuals. Turning to the study itself: The plates for each donor numbered three CD4 naive, three CD4 memory, two CD8 naive and one CD8 memory.

V gave up 6 bases and J gave up 7 bases; unmatched junction bases: 8. Germline CDR1 MNHNY, CDR2 SVGAGI (reference sequence). This CDR3 comprises 14 residues. Study-wide findings and caveats: Depth was large, yet rarefaction showed that sorted-subset sequencing was incomplete. It was anticipated that sequencing depth would influence how many clonotypes donors shared.

In replicate PCRs of sorted subsets, roughly 190 ng DNA, about 30,000 T cell genomes, was used. Sequencing was performed with immunoSEQ multiplex PCR; in TCRdb, only in-frame clones are kept and a portion is missing. The profile shows 2 million to 2.5 million clones, approximately 96% of them singletons. In the case of this clone: The antigen is unknown.

The TCR sequence derives from a man in his late teens or twenties in good health. Sequencing input: naive CD4+ T cells sorted from blood. Subset indicated: CD45RA+ positively selected. The chain employs TRBV6-6 and TRBJ1-4, with 7 bases aligning to TRBD1. The CDR3 is CASRNRQGSEKLFF. The CDR3, as DNA: TGTGCCAGCAGAAATCGACAGGGTTCTGAAAAACTGTTTTTT.